Following are 19 T cell receptor beta chains from one sample sequenced in a study of CD8 T cells in ankylosing spondylitis. TCRdb passed the 5' RACE reads through MiXCR, listing each CDR3 protein once. The sample contains over 110,000 distinct CDR3 sequences, 7% to 10% of which appear only once. Sequencing input: synovial fluid, either unsorted or a sorted T cell fraction (not recorded which). Receptors were obtained from a male donor with ankylosing spondylitis.

This clonotype has a handful of counts. The chain couples TRBV24-1 to TRBJ2-3, with a weak D call TRBD2 (5 bases). V shed 0 bases and J shed 0 bases, with 9 bases lying between them. The CDR3 has 16 residues. The germline V gene encodes CDR1 KGHDR and CDR2 SFDVKD. The CDR3 DNA reads TGTGCCACCAGTGATTTGAGAGCGGATAGCACAGATACGCAGTATTTT. Protein sequence: CATSDLRADSTDTQYF.

The J gene is TRBJ1-2, the V gene TRBV5-1, with no clear D. The CDR3 loop spans 15 amino acids. Trimming shortened V by 0 bases and J by 6 bases, and 15 bases separated the two germline ends. Germline CDR1 reads SGHRS; CDR2 reads YFSETQ. As DNA, the CDR3 is TGCGCCAGCAGCTTGGGAGAGGCGTCGAGCCATGGCTACACCTTC. It is translated as CASSLGEASSHGYTF.

The chain employs TRBV29-1 and TRBJ2-7; D remains ambiguous. This CDR3 is 12 amino acids long. V was cut by 4 bases and J by 0 bases, with 7 bases left in between. Looked up from germline, CDR1 is SQVTM and CDR2 is ANQGSEA. The CDR3 coding sequence is TGCAGCGTTGGTGAGTCCTCCTACGAGCAGTACTTC. Residues: CSVGESSYEQYF.

The chain couples TRBV7-2 to TRBJ1-3, with 8 bases matching TRBD1. J was trimmed by 4 bases and V by 2 bases; bases with no gene match: 4. The length of the CDR3 is 15 residues. From germline, CDR1 is SGHTA and CDR2 FQGNSA. CDR3: CASSLPTGVGNTIYF. CDR3 DNA: TGTGCCAGCAGCTTACCGACAGGGGTCGGAAACACCATATATTTT.

This clonotype came up many times. The chain combines TRBV19 with TRBJ1-1, with a tentative D call TRBD1 (5 bases). From germline, CDR1 is LNHDA and CDR2 SQIVND (reference sequence). The CDR3 sequence is 15 residues long. V was pared by 3 bases and J by 3 bases, with 14 bases between. The CDR3 nucleotides are TGTGCCAGTAGTATCCCAGGGACCGTCGACACTGAAGCTTTCTTT. Its translation: CASSIPGTVDTEAFF.

This clonotype has at least ten counts. The V call is TRBV5-1, the J call TRBJ1-4, with no clear D. The CDR3 consists of 13 residues. Trimming shortened V by 4 bases and J by 7 bases, and 11 bases separated the two germline ends. Germline V gene data show CDR1 as SGHRS and CDR2 as YFSETQ. The CDR3 coding sequence is TGCGCCAGCAGCCTTGGACTATTTGAAAAACTGTTTTTT. It encodes CASSLGLFEKLFF.

At least ten counts were recorded for this clonotype. The chain is built from TRBV7-2 and TRBJ2-5; TRBD2 matches 7 bases. Germline CDR1 SGHTA, CDR2 FQGNSA. J lost 5 bases, V lost 1 base, and 4 bases had no gene match. This CDR3 region has 14 residues. Here the CDR3 DNA reads TGTGCCAGCAGCTTAGAGGGAGGGAGGGAGACCCAGTACTTC. Translating gives CASSLEGGRETQYF.

This clonotype was detected many times. This chain links TRBV4-1 with TRBJ1-2, with D possibly TRBD1 on 5 matching bases. Trimming removed 1 base at V and 4 bases at J, with 7 bases between. This CDR3 is built from 13 residues. Per germline, CDR1 MGHRA and CDR2 YSYEKL. For the CDR3, the DNA is TGCGCCAGCAGCCAAGCTGGGGGCTATGGCTACACCTTC. Protein: CASSQAGGYGYTF.

This clonotype was counted many times. This chain connects TRBV10-3 to TRBJ1-1; the D is unclear. Per germline, CDR1 ENHRY and CDR2 SYGVKD. V was pared by 6 bases and J by 2 bases, with 4 bases between. This CDR3 has 11 amino acids. CDR3 protein: CAIRSNTEAFF. The DNA of the CDR3 is TGTGCCATCAGAAGCAACACTGAAGCTTTCTTT.

This clonotype was found a few times. The CDR3 DNA reads as TGTGCCAGCAGCTCTCAAGTGGGGGGGACCGGGGAGCTGTTTTTT. It specifies CASSSQVGGTGELFF. The chain joins TRBV7-2 to TRBJ2-2; TRBD2 matches 7 bases. CDR1 SGHTA and CDR2 FQGNSA come from the germline V gene. This CDR3 comprises 15 residues. J gave up 5 bases and V 4 bases, and 7 bases lay outside the gene matches.

In its sample, this clonotype was seen many times. The chain links TRBV29-1 to TRBJ2-3, with 10 bases aligning to TRBD2. The length of the CDR3 is 15 residues. Germline V gene data show CDR1 as SQVTM and CDR2 as ANQGSEA. The V gene end was trimmed by 3 bases and the J gene end by 4 bases; junction bases not matched to a gene: 7. CDR3 amino acids: CSVEGIAGGSDTQYF. Here the CDR3 DNA reads TGCAGCGTTGAGGGTATAGCGGGGGGCTCAGATACGCAGTATTTT.

This clonotype was observed many times. This sequence joins TRBV20-1 and TRBJ1-3; D gene unclear. Germline V gene data show CDR1 as DFQATT and CDR2 as SNEGSKA (reference sequence). This CDR3 has 14 residues. V was cut by 4 bases and J by 1 base, with 11 bases left in between. The CDR3 bases are TGCAGTGCTACTCGAGTGGGTTCTGGAAACACCATATATTTT. As protein: CSATRVGSGNTIYF.

This clonotype was seen at least ten times. The chain combines TRBV7-2 with TRBJ2-7; the D gene is possibly TRBD2 (6 bases). CDR3 length: 15 residues. The V gene's germline CDR1 is SGHTA and CDR2 FQGNSA. Trimming cost V 2 bases and J 5 bases, with 16 bases left between them. The CDR3 is CASSLMNAGFHEQYF. In DNA, the CDR3 is TGTGCCAGCAGCTTAATGAATGCGGGGTTTCACGAGCAGTACTTC.

This clonotype came up a few times. The chain joins TRBV20-1 to TRBJ1-1; tentative D call: TRBD1 (6 bases). The germline V and J ends were trimmed by 1 base and 4 bases, with 10 bases remaining between them. The germline gives CDR1 DFQATT, CDR2 SNEGSKA (reference sequence). This CDR3 has 13 residues. CDR3 in DNA: TGCAGTGCTAGAGCGCAGGGGACCACTGAAGCTTTCTTT. Amino acid sequence: CSARAQGTTEAFF.

This clonotype occurred many times. V and J are TRBV20-1 and TRBJ1-4, with D possibly being TRBD1 (5 bases). CDR1 is DFQATT, CDR2 SNEGSKA, per germline (reference sequence). V gave up 6 bases and J gave up 0 bases, with 23 bases separating them. The CDR3 is 18 residues long. The DNA of the CDR3 is TGCAGTGCCCGGAGGGGAGGTCCATCGATCGCAACTAATGAAAAACTGTTTTTT. It yields the protein CSARRGGPSIATNEKLFF.

This clonotype was detected ten times or more. V is TRBV6-2 or TRBV6-3 and J is TRBJ2-1, with a tentative D call TRBD1 (5 bases). The CDR3 extends over 13 amino acids. V was trimmed by 5 bases and J by 7 bases, leaving 12 bases between them. CDR1 and CDR2 from the germline V gene are MNHEY and SVGEGT. CDR3 loop: CASSGAAPNEQFF. The CDR3 DNA is TGTGCCAGCAGTGGGGCGGCACCTAATGAGCAGTTCTTC.

This clonotype was detected ten times or more. The chain combines TRBV6-1 with TRBJ1-1; the match to TRBD1 covers 9 bases. J lost 8 bases, V lost 5 bases, and 9 bases had no gene match. Germline CDR1 reads MNHNS; CDR2 reads SASEGT. CDR3 size: 14 residues. The CDR3 loop reads CASSLNWDREEAFF. CDR3 in DNA: TGTGCCAGCAGTCTAAACTGGGACAGGGAAGAAGCTTTCTTT.

This clonotype was seen many times. This chain joins TRBV10-3 and TRBJ1-5; D unresolved. Trimming took off 5 bases at V and 3 bases at J, with 5 bases between the two ends. Germline values: CDR1 ENHRY, CDR2 SYGVKD. The CDR3 extends over 12 amino acids. The CDR3 nucleotides are TGTGCCATCAGTTTGACCAATCAGCCCCAGCATTTT. This gives the protein CAISLTNQPQHF.

V and J are TRBV3-1 and TRBJ2-7, with D tentatively TRBD2 (6 bases). The V gene's germline CDR1 is LGHDT and CDR2 YNNKEL (reference sequence). This CDR3 contains 13 residues. Trimming took 3 bases from V and 6 from J, leaving 12 bases between them. The CDR3 sequence is CASSQGGAGEQYF. The CDR3 DNA reads TGTGCCAGCAGCCAGGGGGGAGCAGGCGAGCAGTACTTC.